Below are 26 T cell receptor beta chains sequenced from a single sample in a study of technical replicates of blood from a few donors. Some clones are missing from TCRdb's copy, which holds only in-frame ones; the method was immunoSEQ multiplex PCR. The sample holds 85,000 to 90,000 clones; 85% to 95% are singletons and the top ten take over 0.2%. The sequenced sample consisted of T cells isolated from PBMCs. These receptors all come from a human donor in good health.

This chain links TRBV7-9 with TRBJ1-5, with D perhaps TRBD1 (6 bases). Germline-derived CDR1 and CDR2 are SEHNR and FQNEAQ (reference sequence). This CDR3 contains 14 residues. The ends were cut back, 1 base at V and 14 bases at J, with 18 bases in the middle. The CDR3 spells CASSLEDSSKGKHF. DNA of the CDR3: TGTGCCAGCAGCTTAGAGGACAGCAGTAAAGGGAAGCATTTT. Full variable domain (rest looked up from reference TRBV7-9 and TRBJ1-5): DTGVSQNPRHKITKRGQNVTFRCDPISEHNRLYWYRQTLGQGPEFLTYFQNEAQLEKSRLLSDRFSAERPKGSFSTLEIQRTEQGDSAMYLCASSLEDSSKGKHFGDGTRLSIL.

The chain is built from TRBV28 and TRBJ1-1; no reliable D call. The germline V gene encodes CDR1 MDHEN and CDR2 SYDVKM. V was clipped by 2 bases and J by 6 bases, with 10 bases between them. CDR3 size: 13 residues. The DNA of the CDR3 is TGTGCCAGCAGTTTAGGAGGAAACGCTGAAGCTTTCTTT. It codes for CASSLGGNAEAFF.

The chain has TRBV5-1 and TRBJ2-7; D may be TRBD1 (6 bases). The V end lost 3 bases, the J end lost 2 bases, and 12 bases lay between the germline ends. The length of the CDR3 is 14 residues. CDR1 SGHRS and CDR2 YFSETQ come from the germline V gene. CDR3 protein: CASSSDSFTYEQYF. CDR3 sequence (DNA): TGCGCCAGCAGCTCGGACAGTTTCACCTACGAGCAGTACTTC.

The genes are TRBV21-1 and TRBJ2-3; the listed D gene, TRBD1, was not tested against the DNA. TRBV21-1 constitutes a pseudogene. The CDR3 is 17 amino acids. As DNA, the CDR3 is TGTGCCAGCAGCCCCCAAGTGACAGGTTTATACACAGATACGCAGTATTTT. Protein sequence: CASSPQVTGLYTDTQYF.

The chain couples TRBV10-2 to TRBJ2-7; 7 nucleotides match TRBD1. The ends lost 5 bases at V and 2 bases at J; junction bases unmatched: 9. This CDR3 is 15 amino acids long. Germline loops: CDR1 WSHSY, CDR2 SAAADI. CDR3 region: CASSPTSDRAYEQYF. The DNA of the CDR3 is TGCGCCAGCAGTCCAACCTCTGACAGGGCCTACGAGCAGTACTTC.

The chain recombines TRBV29-1 with TRBJ2-2; D perhaps matches TRBD2 (6 bases). This CDR3 comprises 16 residues. V lost 1 base to trimming and J lost 0 bases, with 12 bases between them. Germline V CDR1 and CDR2: SQVTM, ANQGSEA. In nucleotides, the CDR3 is TGCAGCGTTGAAGGGCCTCCGGGAGCGAACACCGGGGAGCTGTTTTTT. Protein sequence: CSVEGPPGANTGELFF.

The chain recombines TRBV6-1 with TRBJ2-1; D uncertain. The CDR3 sequence is 15 residues long. CDR1 and CDR2 from the germline V gene are MNHNS and SASEGT. V was clipped by 5 bases and J by 0 bases, with 11 bases between them. The CDR3 DNA reads as TGTGCCAGCAGTCCTGGTTATAGCTCCTACAATGAGCAGTTCTTC. Amino acid sequence: CASSPGYSSYNEQFF.

The gene calls are TRBV4-1 and TRBJ2-7; possible D gene TRBD1, 6 bases. Germline values: CDR1 MGHRA, CDR2 YSYEKL. Trimming stripped 0 bases from V and 5 bases from J, with 11 bases between. The CDR3 is made up of 14 amino acids. The CDR3 nucleotides are TGCGCCAGCAGCCAAGACAGGGGAAGCGACGAGCAGTACTTC. It codes for CASSQDRGSDEQYF.

J is TRBJ2-3 and V is TRBV6-5; tentatively, D is TRBD2 (6 bases). V was clipped by 6 bases and J by 1 base, with 14 bases between them. CDR1 is MNHEY, CDR2 SVGAGI, per germline. The CDR3 consists of 15 residues. The CDR3 protein is CASSRTSPRTDTQYF. CDR3 DNA: TGTGCCAGCAGCAGAACTAGCCCTCGCACAGATACGCAGTATTTT.

V usage is TRBV5-5 and J usage is TRBJ2-7, with TRBD2 matching over 8 bases. The CDR3 loop spans 15 amino acids. Trimming at V came to 4 bases and at J to 0 bases, leaving 6 bases not matched to a gene. Per the germline V gene, CDR1 is SGHKS and CDR2 is YYEKEE (reference sequence). The DNA for the CDR3 is TGTGCCAGCAGCCGTCAGCGGGGGAGCTCCTACGAGCAGTACTTC. This codes for CASSRQRGSSYEQYF.

This chain uses TRBV6-5 with TRBJ2-1; 7 nucleotides match TRBD2. Germline trimming cut 6 bases from V and 0 bases from J; bases unmatched to any gene: 2. The CDR3 spans 14 residues. Germline V gives CDR1 MNHEY, CDR2 SVGAGI. CDR3 nucleotides: TGTGCCAGCAGCCTAGCGGACTCCTACAATGAGCAGTTCTTC. Protein product: CASSLADSYNEQFF.

This chain connects TRBV14 to TRBJ2-6, with D possibly TRBD2 on 5 matching bases. Germline V lookup: CDR1 SGHDN, CDR2 FVKESK. V lost 5 bases, J lost 0 bases, and 11 bases lay in between. This CDR3 is 16 amino acids long. This CDR3 is CASSLPGNSGANVLTF. The CDR3, as DNA: TGTGCCAGCAGCTTGCCCGGGAACTCTGGGGCCAACGTCCTGACTTTC.

V and J are TRBV10-3 and TRBJ2-1, with 8 bases that match TRBD2. Per the germline V gene, CDR1 is ENHRY and CDR2 is SYGVKD. Unmatched junction bases numbered 7, after V lost 2 bases and J lost 7 bases. This CDR3 has 15 residues. CDR3 DNA: TGTGCCATCAGTGAGAATGAAGCGGGGGATAATGAGCAGTTCTTC. Residues: CAISENEAGDNEQFF.

This chain connects TRBV7-2 to TRBJ2-7; 12 nucleotides agree with TRBD2. With 3 bases clipped from V and 5 bases from J, the junction kept 11 bases outside the gene matches. Germline CDR1 reads SGHTA; CDR2 reads FQGNSA. The CDR3 covers 17 residues. The CDR3, as DNA: TGTGCCAGCAGCTTGGTGCTAGCGGGAGGGCCGAAGGACGAGCAGTACTTC. Translating gives CASSLVLAGGPKDEQYF.

The J gene is TRBJ2-1, the V gene TRBV5-1, with D possibly being TRBD2 (6 bases). Germline CDR1 and CDR2: SGHRS and YFSETQ. The CDR3 totals 16 residues. The ends were cut back, 0 bases at V and 1 base at J, with 11 bases in the middle. CDR3 sequence: CASSLGRDRSYNEQFF. The CDR3 DNA sequence: TGCGCCAGCAGCTTGGGGCGGGATCGATCCTACAATGAGCAGTTCTTC.

V is TRBV9 and J is TRBJ2-1, with 11 bases fitting TRBD1. V lost 2 bases and J lost 6; bases outside the gene matches: 4. The CDR3 is made up of 15 amino acids. In germline, CDR1 is SGDLS, CDR2 YYNGEE. The CDR3 nucleotides read TGTGCCAGCAGCGTCCGGGACAGGGGGGGCAATGAGCAGTTCTTC. Protein sequence: CASSVRDRGGNEQFF.

The rearrangement links TRBV6-5 to TRBJ2-7; a weak D match, TRBD2 (5 bases). The germline CDR1 and CDR2 sequences are MNHEY and SVGAGI. Between the trimmed V and J ends, which lost 2 bases and 2 bases, there was a span of 13 bases. This CDR3 comprises 15 residues. CDR3 coding DNA: TGTGCCAGCAGTTACATCGGGATGGAAACCTACGAGCAGTACTTC. It yields the protein CASSYIGMETYEQYF.

The V and J genes are TRBV7-3 and TRBJ2-2; D is ambiguous. The ends were cut back, 2 bases at V and 7 bases at J, with 5 bases in the middle. This CDR3 is built from 12 residues. CDR1 is SGHTA, CDR2 FQGTGA, per germline. The CDR3: CASSLEVGELFF. CDR3 in DNA: TGTGCCAGCAGCTTAGAGGTCGGGGAGCTGTTTTTT.

The chain couples TRBV9 to TRBJ2-7, with TRBD1 matching over 9 bases. J was trimmed by 6 bases and V by 0 bases; bases with no gene match: 7. The germline gives CDR1 SGDLS, CDR2 YYNGEE. The CDR3 consists of 15 residues. This CDR3 is CASSVDPGTGREQYF. The CDR3 DNA reads as TGTGCCAGCAGCGTAGACCCCGGGACAGGGCGCGAGCAGTACTTC.

V is TRBV2 and J is TRBJ1-3; D uncertain. The CDR3 sequence is 14 residues long. Germline CDR1 SNHLY, CDR2 FYNNEI. V was clipped by 2 bases and J by 2 bases, with 7 bases between them. The CDR3 bases are TGTGCCAGCAGTGAACACAACCCTGGAAACACCATATATTTT. Encoded protein: CASSEHNPGNTIYF.

The rearrangement joins TRBV27 to TRBJ1-2; D remains ambiguous. The CDR3 is made up of 17 amino acids. Germline CDR1 reads MNHEY; CDR2 reads SMNVEV (reference sequence). V shed 0 bases and J shed 1 base, with 15 bases lying between them. CDR3 coding DNA: TGTGCCAGCAGTTTATCGCTTGGACTGTTACTTAACTATGGCTACACCTTC. It encodes CASSLSLGLLLNYGYTF.

The rearrangement links TRBV6-6 to TRBJ2-2; the D gene is possibly TRBD1 (6 bases). Germline V CDR1 and CDR2: MNHNY, SVGAGI (reference sequence). Trimming pared 2 bases from V and 5 bases from J, leaving 15 bases between. This CDR3 has 16 residues. The CDR3 is CASSYPWTADTGELFF. CDR3 sequence (DNA): TGTGCCAGCAGTTACCCCTGGACAGCGGATACCGGGGAGCTGTTTTTT.

V and J are TRBV5-1 and TRBJ1-1; D might be TRBD1 (5 bases). The CDR3 has 14 amino acids. Germline CDR1 reads SGHRS; CDR2 reads YFSETQ. Trimming left V 0 bases short and J 7 bases short, with 13 bases between. Here the CDR3 DNA reads TGCGCCAGCAGCTTGGCCTCCGGGGGGTTTGAAGCTTTCTTT. Translating gives CASSLASGGFEAFF.

This sequence joins TRBV4-1 and TRBJ2-3; D is undetermined. CDR1 MGHRA and CDR2 YSYEKL come from the germline V gene. Trimming removed 2 bases from V and 7 bases from J, with 19 bases in between. The CDR3 is made up of 16 amino acids. As DNA, the CDR3 is TGCGCCAGCAGCCAACCCCGCCTTGTCCGGTCGAATACGCAGTATTTT. Residues: CASSQPRLVRSNTQYF.

The chain has TRBV30 and TRBJ1-2, with D perhaps TRBD1 (6 bases). The CDR3 runs to 12 residues. Germline V gene sequence: CDR1 GTSNPN, CDR2 SVGIG (reference sequence). V was cut by 5 bases and J by 2 bases, with 9 bases left in between. CDR3 region: CAWDGTNYGYTF. CDR3 DNA: TGTGCCTGGGACGGGACAAACTATGGCTACACCTTC.

This rearrangement joins TRBV19 to TRBJ2-7; possibly TRBD2 for D (5 bases). This CDR3 comprises 15 residues. Trimming took 1 base from V and 2 from J, leaving 12 bases between them. Germline CDR1 LNHDA, CDR2 SQIVND (reference sequence). The CDR3 sequence is CASSIGLEATYEQYF. The CDR3 bases are TGTGCCAGTAGTATAGGGTTGGAGGCTACCTACGAGCAGTACTTC.